This TCR beta chain was documented in a study of T cell responses to AZD1222 COVID-19 vaccine. Study findings and constraints: Vaccine-related CD4 TCRs covered spike, predominating at 160-218 and 743-854.

The ends were cut back, 6 bases at V and 7 bases at J, with 17 bases in the middle. The CDR3 spans 14 residues. From germline, CDR1 is SNHLY and CDR2 FYNNEI. As concerns this clone: The antigen remains undetermined.

Clones were sequenced by immunoSEQ multiplex PCR, and TCRdb holds only the in-frame ones, with some missing. Of 100,000 to 150,000 clones listed, over 80% are singletons. Source: peripheral blood, taken on day 0 of AZD1222 vaccination. The chain carries TRBV2 and TRBJ2-3; possibly TRBD1 or TRBD2 for D (5 bases each). The TCR was taken from an adult in good health. DNA of the CDR3: TGTGCCAGCAGGACCGAGGGGACCTCACATACGCAGTATTTT. This encodes CASRTEGTSHTQYF.